The 2 T cell receptor beta chains below were found in one sample sequenced in a study of blood T cell repertoires in COVID-19. Here immunoSEQ multiplex PCR was the method, and the copy in TCRdb shows in-frame clones only, minus some. The table lists roughly 200,000 clones, around nine tenths of them singletons. Sequencing was performed on peripheral blood. These receptor sequences come from a man aged 50 or older with COVID-19, enrolled during active disease.

The CDR3 sequence is CASSQTNPGTGANSPLHF. CDR3 bases: TGTGCCAGCAGCCAAACCAATCCCGGGACAGGGGCCAATTCACCCCTCCACTTT. The chain carries TRBV5-5 and TRBJ1-6; 10 nucleotides agree with TRBD1. The germline CDR1 and CDR2 sequences are SGHKS and YYEKEE (reference sequence). V was pared by 4 bases and J by 7 bases, with 14 bases of the junction left unmatched. The CDR3 contains 18 residues.

The chain has TRBV5-4 and TRBJ2-7; D is perhaps TRBD2 (6 bases). Looked up from germline, CDR1 is SGHNT and CDR2 is YYREEE (reference sequence). Trimming left V 1 base short and J 0 bases short, with 11 bases between. The CDR3 is made up of 15 amino acids. The CDR3 sequence is CASSLYGRSSYEQYF. DNA for the CDR3: TGTGCCAGCAGCTTGTACGGGAGAAGCTCCTACGAGCAGTACTTC.